This TCR beta chain was captured in a study of T cell responses to AZD1222 COVID-19 vaccine. The study's findings and limits: There were mostly white British donors and more females than males, and clonal diversity was possibly underestimated.

The V end was cut by 0 bases, the J end by 8 bases, with 11 bases between. Germline CDR1 reads MNHNS; CDR2 reads SASEGT. The CDR3 covers 14 residues. Comment on this clone: Its antigen is undetermined.

Some clones are missing from TCRdb's copy, which holds only in-frame ones; the method was immunoSEQ multiplex PCR. Of about 170,000 clones in the sample, around 90% were seen once. This chain connects TRBV6-1 to TRBJ1-5; D is undetermined. This TCR was sampled from an adult in good health. The sample consisted of peripheral blood, taken on day 0 of AZD1222 vaccination. The DNA for the CDR3 is TGTGCCAGCAGTGAAGCGGGCAGGCGGAAGCCCCAGCATTTT. This codes for CASSEAGRRKPQHF.